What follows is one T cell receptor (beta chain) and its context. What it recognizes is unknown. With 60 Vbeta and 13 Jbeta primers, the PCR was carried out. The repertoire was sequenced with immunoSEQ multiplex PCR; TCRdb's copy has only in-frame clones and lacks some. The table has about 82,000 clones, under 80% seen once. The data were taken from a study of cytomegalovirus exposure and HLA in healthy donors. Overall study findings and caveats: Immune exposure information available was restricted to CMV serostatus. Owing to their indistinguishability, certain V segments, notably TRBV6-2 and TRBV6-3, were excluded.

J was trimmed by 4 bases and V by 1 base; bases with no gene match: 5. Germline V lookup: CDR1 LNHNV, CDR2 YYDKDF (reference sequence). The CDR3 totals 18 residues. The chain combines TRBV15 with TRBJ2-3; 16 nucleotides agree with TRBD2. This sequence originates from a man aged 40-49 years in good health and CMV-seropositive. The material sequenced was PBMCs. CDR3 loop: CATSRGGLAGGRADTQYF. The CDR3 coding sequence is TGTGCCACCAGCAGAGGGGGACTAGCGGGGGGGCGGGCAGATACGCAGTATTTT.